These T cell receptor beta chains were read from a single sample in a study of blood T cell repertoires in COVID-19. Assay: immunoSEQ multiplex PCR; the TCRdb copy retains only in-frame clones and omits some. This sample carries fewer than 80,000 clones, around 90% of them seen once, and the ten largest clones take 15% to 20%. Sequencing input: peripheral blood. These receptors originate from a human donor in a cohort sampled during active COVID-19. The CDR3 runs from the conserved cysteine through the conserved F or W. Each record gives: clone size, V gene, CDR3 protein. Only part of the rows carry a size: once, few, many, or a class if the clone is expanded.

>NA|TRBV7-8
CASSLARGINNEQFF
>NA|TRBV6-2/TRBV6-3
CAISGGLSYEQYF
>NA|TRBV3-1/TRBV3-2
CASSSQRGPYEQYF
>NA|TRBV24-1
CATSDPTGSDTQYF
>once|TRBV19
CASSTTGHQPQHF
>NA|TRBV15
CATSRGASGGPSYEQYF
>NA|TRBV7-9
CASSPAGALNTEAFF
>NA|TRBV7-9
CASSARTGVNYGYTF
>NA|TRBV5-1
CASRVRDRGLNEQFF
>NA|TRBV2
CASRGTDEQFF
>few|TRBV19
CASSGEVSSPLHF
>few|TRBV6-2/TRBV6-3
CASSYLSRGPTDTQYF